This T cell receptor (beta chain) stems from a study of blood T cell repertoires in COVID-19. Study in general: The United States, Italy and Spain provided the acute and convalescent COVID-19 samples. Nucleic acid was either cDNA or gDNA, and it came from T cells, B-cell-depleted T cells, or PBMCs.

The authors' processing: Nucleated cell counts were estimated from reference gene primer amplification. Sequenced by immunoSEQ multiplex PCR; TCRdb stores in-frame clones only, minus some. V and J calls and clone size come straight from that table; D and trimming were deduced from the DNA. The table includes about 21,000 clones, approximately 95% detected once. The germline CDR1 and CDR2 sequences are SGHTA and FQGTGA. The CDR3 has 21 residues. V lost 1 base, J lost 6 bases, and 16 bases stayed unmatched. Sequencing input: peripheral blood. This sequence joins TRBV7-3 and TRBJ2-1; 15 positions match TRBD2. This sequence originates from a woman aged 50 to 60 with active COVID-19. CDR3 sequence: CASSLRGWGTSGRSPGNEQFF. DNA of the CDR3: TGTGCCAGCAGCTTAAGGGGTTGGGGGACTAGCGGGAGGTCCCCCGGCAATGAGCAGTTCTTC. Supplemented by reference TRBV7-3 and TRBJ2-1, the full variable domain reads GAGVSQTPSNKVTEKGKYVELRCDPISGHTALYWYRQSLGQGPEFLIYFQGTGAADDSGLPNDRFFAVRPEGSVSTLKIQRTERGDSAVYLCASSLRGWGTSGRSPGNEQFFGPGTRLTVL.